This T cell receptor (beta chain) came from a study of regulatory T cells in long-lasting Graves disease. Across the study: Over 5 years on antithyroid drugs plus positive TSH receptor antibodies marked Graves' disease as persistent. Regarding the study as a whole: The study found TRBV28, TRBJ1-2 and TRBJ2-5 favored in persistent disease. The analysis examined peripheral blood only and excluded thyroid tissue.

Germline V lookup: CDR1 LNHDA, CDR2 SQIVND (reference sequence). V lost 6 bases and J 0 bases, leaving 9 bases between the germline ends. The CDR3 length is 13 residues. Turning to this clonotype: Its antigen is not known.

Libraries of TCR beta came from iRepertoire HTBI primers plus Arm-PCR of CDR3 regions. TCRdb called the multiplex PCR reads again in MiXCR, with one record for every CDR3 protein. The sample yields some 370,000 distinct CDR3 sequences, roughly 20% seen once. Time point noted: persistent/refractory GD, antithyroid drugs over 5 years with positive TRAb. RNA isolated from PBMCs was used to make the TCR library. The V gene is TRBV19, the J gene TRBJ2-7; tentatively, D is TRBD2 (5 bases). This clonotype was obtained from a woman in her thirties or forties with Graves disease. Material: peripheral blood mononuclear cells (PBMCs), obtained when the disease was refractory, from a patient treated with antithyroid drugs. For the CDR3, the DNA is TGTGCCAGTAGGACCCGGGACTCCTACGAGCAGTACTTC. Its translation: CASRTRDSYEQYF.